The 29 T cell receptor beta chains listed next were all sequenced from one sample in a study of T cells in Graves' hyperthyroidism and ophthalmopathy. Template material for amplifying TCR beta CDR3 regions consisted of RNA transcripts. With the HTBI primer set, the TCR CDR3 went through a first round of RT-PCR. TCRdb processed the multiplex PCR reads anew with MiXCR; each CDR3 protein has one entry. The sample lists 620,000 or so distinct CDR3 sequences; around 13% were seen once. Sequences were obtained from blood. These receptors all stem from a woman aged 50 to 65 with Graves' ophthalmopathy.

This clonotype was observed a few times. A read error is possible here, since a much larger clone lies one base away. The chain is built from TRBV7-3 and TRBJ2-5; 9 nucleotides line up with TRBD1. This CDR3 spans 15 amino acids. CDR1 is SGHTA, CDR2 FQGTGA, per germline. The CDR3 coding sequence is TGTGCCAGCAGCCGACAGGGGGTACGCCAAGAGGCCCAGTACTTC. Translation: CASSRQGVRQEAQYF.

This clonotype was picked up a small number of times. This chain uses TRBV4-3 with TRBJ2-2; D not certain. Germline V lookup: CDR1 LGHNA, CDR2 YSLEER. V lost 1 base, J lost 6 bases, and 9 bases lay in between. CDR3 length equals 14 residues. The CDR3 coding sequence is TGCGCCAGCAGCCAAGGCCTGGACGCCGGGGAGCTGTTTTTT. Amino acids: CASSQGLDAGELFF.

V and J are TRBV15 and TRBJ1-4; 8 bases agree with TRBD1. Germline CDR1 reads LNHNV; CDR2 reads YYDKDF (reference sequence). Unmatched junction bases numbered 5, after V lost 6 bases and J lost 5 bases. The CDR3 spans 14 residues. CDR3 amino acids: CATSPGGANEKLFF. DNA of the CDR3: TGTGCCACCAGTCCAGGGGGCGCGAATGAAAAACTGTTTTTT.

The V call is TRBV19, the J call TRBJ2-1, with 7 bases identical to TRBD2. V was pared by 7 bases and J by 10 bases, with 7 bases of the junction left unmatched. This CDR3 is built from 12 residues. CDR1 LNHDA and CDR2 SQIVND come from the germline V gene (reference sequence). CDR3 in DNA: TGTGCCAGTACCCACCTCGGGGGGGAGCAGTTCTTC. Residues: CASTHLGGEQFF.

This clonotype was counted between two and nine times. The rearrangement uses TRBV5-1 and TRBJ2-3; tentatively, D is TRBD2 (6 bases). V lost 0 bases, J lost 2 bases, and 13 bases lay in between. Germline values: CDR1 SGHRS, CDR2 YFSETQ. The CDR3 extends over 16 amino acids. This CDR3 is CASSLGSGVITDTQYF. For the CDR3, the DNA is TGCGCCAGCAGCTTGGGGTCGGGAGTGATCACAGATACGCAGTATTTT.

This chain links TRBV7-2 with TRBJ2-7, with 7 bases aligning to TRBD2. Trimming took 1 base from V and 0 from J; bases not matched to a gene: 6. CDR1 and CDR2 from the germline V gene are SGHTA and FQGNSA. The CDR3 is 16 amino acids. CDR3 region: CASSLERRELSYEQYF. The CDR3, as DNA: TGTGCCAGCAGCTTAGAAAGGCGGGAGCTCTCCTACGAGCAGTACTTC.

In its sample, this clonotype was seen many times. As DNA, the CDR3 is TGTGCCAGCAGGGCAGATTTGGGGATCCTCACTGAAGCTTTCTTT. This sequence encodes CASRADLGILTEAFF. The chain links TRBV7-9 to TRBJ1-1; the D is unclear. V lost 6 bases and J 4 bases, leaving 18 bases between the germline ends. Looked up from germline, CDR1 is SEHNR and CDR2 is FQNEAQ (reference sequence). This CDR3 has 15 amino acids. Based on the CDR3 plus reference TRBV7-9 and TRBJ1-1, the full variable domain is DTGVSQNPRHKITKRGQNVTFRCDPISEHNRLYWYRQTLGQGPEFLTYFQNEAQLEKSRLLSDRFSAERPKGSFSTLEIQRTEQGDSAMYLCASRADLGILTEAFFGQGTRLTVV.

The sample holds many counts of this clonotype. The rearrangement uses TRBV10-3 and TRBJ2-1, with 8 bases matching TRBD2. The CDR3 contains 15 residues. Germline trimming cut 3 bases from V and 6 bases from J; bases unmatched to any gene: 7. Per germline, CDR1 ENHRY and CDR2 SYGVKD. The CDR3 loop is CAISDPSGSINEQFF. CDR3 DNA: TGTGCCATCAGTGATCCCAGCGGGAGTATCAATGAGCAGTTCTTC.

The chain employs TRBV4-3 and TRBJ2-6; possibly TRBD2 for D (5 bases). Per germline, CDR1 LGHNA and CDR2 YSLEER. V lost 0 bases to trimming and J lost 1 base, with 7 bases between them. This CDR3 has 16 residues. CDR3 in DNA: TGCGCCAGCAGCCAAGATACGGGGTCTGGGGCCAACGTCCTGACTTTC. It encodes CASSQDTGSGANVLTF.

This clonotype came up many times. The gene calls are TRBV7-2 and TRBJ2-2; no reliable D call. CDR1 is SGHTA and CDR2 is FQGNSA in the germline V gene. The CDR3 is 15 amino acids. V gave up 1 base and J gave up 7 bases, with 13 bases separating them. The CDR3 region has the DNA TGTGCCAGCAGCTTAGACCCGGTCCGTGTCGGGGAGCTGTTTTTT. Amino acids: CASSLDPVRVGELFF.

The chain carries TRBV9 and TRBJ1-1, with TRBD1 identical over 10 bases. CDR1 and CDR2 (germline): SGDLS, YYNGEE. The trim removed 0 bases at V and 11 bases at J, leaving 4 bases unmatched. The CDR3 runs to 13 residues. CDR3 residues: CASSVDGTGDAFF. The DNA for the CDR3 is TGTGCCAGCAGCGTAGATGGGACAGGGGACGCTTTCTTT.

This clonotype was detected many times. The V and J genes are TRBV10-3 and TRBJ2-7; D is possibly TRBD1 (6 bases). This CDR3 is built from 14 residues. The ends were cut back, 3 bases at V and 7 bases at J, with 16 bases in the middle. Germline assignment: CDR1 ENHRY and CDR2 SYGVKD. In DNA form, the CDR3 reads TGTGCCATCAGTGAAAAGTCAGGGGAGCGTGAGCAGTACTTC. Protein sequence: CAISEKSGEREQYF.

This clonotype has at least ten counts. The chain couples TRBV7-2 to TRBJ2-7; TRBD2 agrees at 10 bases. The V gene end was trimmed by 3 bases and the J gene end by 4 bases; junction bases not matched to a gene: 6. Germline CDR1 and CDR2: SGHTA and FQGNSA. The CDR3 length is 15 residues. CDR3 protein: CASSFSTSGPYEQYF. As DNA, the CDR3 is TGTGCCAGCAGCTTCTCGACTAGCGGGCCTTACGAGCAGTACTTC.

This clonotype was counted at least ten times. The chain is built from TRBV20-1 and TRBJ1-1; D remains unclear. The V gene lost 3 bases and the J gene lost 1 base, with 15 bases spanning the gap. The germline V gene has CDR1 DFQATT and CDR2 SNEGSKA (reference sequence). CDR3 size: 15 residues. CDR3 sequence reads: CSASHDGLKNTEAFF. The CDR3 coding sequence is TGCAGTGCTAGTCACGACGGCCTAAAGAACACTGAAGCTTTCTTT.

This clonotype was seen more than once but under ten times. The chain links TRBV5-6 to TRBJ1-4; D possibly corresponds to TRBD1 (6 bases). The CDR3 is 16 amino acids. Trimming removed 0 bases from V and 0 bases from J, with 9 bases in between. Per the germline V gene, CDR1 is SGHDT and CDR2 is YYEEEE. CDR3 residues: CASSLAQGATNEKLFF. CDR3 coding DNA: TGTGCCAGCAGCTTGGCACAGGGCGCAACTAATGAAAAACTGTTTTTT.

This chain joins TRBV6-2 or TRBV6-3 and TRBJ1-2; D ambiguous. In germline, CDR1 is MNHEY, CDR2 SVGEGT. V was shortened by 2 bases and J by 6 bases, with 13 bases between the two germline ends. The CDR3 length is 14 residues. The CDR3 bases are TGTGCCAGCAGTTACGAGGCAGGAATCGATGGCTACACCTTC. Translated, it gives CASSYEAGIDGYTF.

This chain uses TRBV7-9 with TRBJ1-1, with TRBD1 as a possible D gene (6 bases). This CDR3 contains 17 residues. V gave up 3 bases and J gave up 0 bases, with 17 bases separating them. The germline gives CDR1 SEHNR, CDR2 FQNEAQ (reference sequence). CDR3 sequence (DNA): TGTGCCAGCAGCTTTCTGGGGGGCCCTACTATGAACACTGAAGCTTTCTTT. This encodes CASSFLGGPTMNTEAFF.

This clonotype was detected many times. DNA for the CDR3: TGTGCCAGCAGCCCCCCGGGGGCTGGAGAGACCCAGTACTTC. Its protein product is CASSPPGAGETQYF. The gene calls are TRBV7-8 and TRBJ2-5, with D perhaps TRBD1 or TRBD2 (6 bases each). V lost 5 bases and J 4 bases, leaving 14 bases between the germline ends. CDR3 length equals 14 residues. Per germline, CDR1 SGHVS and CDR2 FQNEAQ.

This clonotype has at least ten counts. This sequence joins TRBV12-3 or TRBV12-4 and TRBJ2-1; D may be TRBD1 (5 bases). The length of the CDR3 is 17 residues. V was cut by 5 bases and J by 2 bases, with 19 bases left in between. CDR3 sequence (DNA): TGTGCCAGCAGTCTTGCGGTAGACAGTGAAACCTACAATGAGCAGTTCTTC. Its translation: CASSLAVDSETYNEQFF.

For this clonotype: A much larger clone sits a single nucleotide away, making a read error possible. This sequence joins TRBV7-9 and TRBJ1-5; a possible D gene is TRBD1 (5 bases). CDR1 SEHNR and CDR2 FQNEAQ come from the germline V gene (reference sequence). This CDR3 region has 15 residues. The chain's CDR3 is CTSSLAGVGDQPQHF. Here the CDR3 DNA reads TGTACCAGCAGCTTAGCTGGTGTAGGGGATCAGCCCCAGCATTTT.

This clonotype was detected ten times or more. This chain uses TRBV20-1 with TRBJ2-3; D not resolved. The CDR3 covers 13 residues. Trimming took off 3 bases at V and 1 base at J, with 8 bases between the two ends. Per the germline V gene, CDR1 is DFQATT and CDR2 is SNEGSKA (reference sequence). CDR3 DNA: TGCAGTGCTAGGAATCCGGGCACAGATACGCAGTATTTT. It encodes CSARNPGTDTQYF.

The rearrangement uses TRBV19 and TRBJ2-1; 7 bases are shared with TRBD2. The CDR3 has 15 amino acids. The germline V gene encodes CDR1 LNHDA and CDR2 SQIVND (reference sequence). Trimming removed 3 bases from V and 2 bases from J; junction bases left unmatched: 4. CDR3 in DNA: TGTGCCAGTAGTATGCGGGAGTCCACCTACAATGAGCAGTTCTTC. Translated, it gives CASSMRESTYNEQFF.

This clonotype has at least ten counts. The genes are TRBV7-3 and TRBJ1-1; D gene unclear. Germline V gene sequence: CDR1 SGHTA, CDR2 FQGTGA. V dropped 2 bases and J dropped 1 base, with 17 bases sitting between them. The CDR3 runs to 17 residues. The CDR3 coding sequence is TGTGCCAGCAGCTTAGATCGAGCCTCCATAGCGAACACTGAAGCTTTCTTT. This gives the protein CASSLDRASIANTEAFF.

This clonotype was observed many times. The V and J genes are TRBV29-1 and TRBJ2-1; D is perhaps TRBD1 or TRBD2 (5 bases each). The length of the CDR3 is 15 residues. The germline V and J ends were trimmed by 3 bases and 0 bases, with 12 bases remaining between them. The V gene's germline CDR1 is SQVTM and CDR2 ANQGSEA. As DNA, the CDR3 is TGCAGCGTTGATCGGGGCTCACCCTCCTACAATGAGCAGTTCTTC. It codes for CSVDRGSPSYNEQFF.

This clonotype showed up just a few times. V is TRBV25-1 and J is TRBJ1-2; a possible D gene is TRBD1 (5 bases). The V gene's germline CDR1 is MGHDK and CDR2 SYGVNS. Trimming stripped 3 bases from V and 8 bases from J, with 13 bases between. This CDR3 spans 13 amino acids. CDR3 bases: TGTGCCAGCAGTGACGGGGCAGCTCGAGGCTACACCTTC. It yields the protein CASSDGAARGYTF.

J is TRBJ2-1 and V is TRBV12-3 or TRBV12-4; TRBD2 aligns across 8 bases. V shed 7 bases and J 9 bases; nucleotides not matched to a gene: 17. The CDR3 is 16 amino acids. The CDR3 nucleotides are TGTGCCAGCACTCAAAGCATGGGACTAGGAATTGTTGAGCAGTTCTTC. Protein: CASTQSMGLGIVEQFF.

The sample holds many counts of this clonotype. V gene TRBV6-1 combines with J gene TRBJ1-3; possible D gene TRBD1, 5 bases. This CDR3 comprises 15 residues. Germline CDR1 and CDR2: MNHNS and SASEGT. Between the trimmed V and J ends, which lost 3 bases and 0 bases, there was a span of 9 bases. Written as DNA, the CDR3 is TGTGCCAGCAGTGATACAGGCGACTCTGGAAACACCATATATTTT. This codes for CASSDTGDSGNTIYF.

This clonotype has ten or more counts. The J gene is TRBJ2-3, the V gene TRBV7-9; 8 positions agree with TRBD2. Germline values: CDR1 SEHNR, CDR2 FQNEAQ (reference sequence). This CDR3 has 16 residues. V trimming: 6 bases; J trimming: 1 base; junction bases outside the gene matches: 9. The DNA for the CDR3 is TGTGCCAGCAGGAGTGAGCGGGAGCGACGCACAGATACGCAGTATTTT. Amino acid sequence: CASRSERERRTDTQYF.

CDR3 DNA: TGCAGCGTTGAAATTCAAAGGGGACAGGGTCCAGCAGATACGCAGTATTTT. This translates into CSVEIQRGQGPADTQYF. The chain has TRBV29-1 and TRBJ2-3, with 9 bases lining up with TRBD1. V was clipped by 2 bases and J by 4 bases; unmatched bases: 13. Germline-derived CDR1 and CDR2 are SQVTM and ANQGSEA. CDR3 length equals 17 residues.